Listed below are T cell receptor beta chains from one sample, sequenced in a study of blood T cell repertoires in COVID-19. Using immunoSEQ multiplex PCR, the repertoire was profiled, and TCRdb retains in-frame clones only, with some absent. This table holds about 80,000 clones, around 82% found once. The sample comprised peripheral blood. The receptors shown here come from an elderly man with active or convalescent COVID-19. Both conserved end residues are part of each CDR3. The D gene is left open where the match is weak. Where a row states a size, it is once, few, many or the class of an expanded clone; other rows omit it.

clone size	D gene	J gene	V gene	CDR3 protein	CDR3 DNA
.	TRBD2	TRBJ2-5	TRBV7-2	CASSLARLAQQETQYF	TGTGCCAGCAGCTTAGCGCGACTAGCGCAACAAGAGACCCAGTACTTC
.	.	TRBJ1-5	TRBV6-5	CASSYSRRGQPQHF	TGTGCCAGCAGTTACTCACGTCGGGGTCAGCCCCAGCATTTT
.	TRBD1	TRBJ1-2	TRBV7-2	CASSPRQGSGHGYTF	TGTGCCAGCAGCCCGCGACAGGGGTCAGGGCATGGCTACACCTTC
.	.	TRBJ1-1	TRBV7-2	CASSLPVTVEAFF	TGTGCCAGCAGCTTACCGGTGACAGTTGAAGCTTTCTTT
.	.	TRBJ1-4	TRBV11-2	CASSLDRETSLFF	TGTGCCAGCAGCTTAGATCGGGAGACAAGCTTGTTTTTT
once	TRBD1	TRBJ1-4	TRBV4-3	CASSPGTGRTTNEKLFF	TGCGCCAGCAGCCCCGGGACAGGAAGGACAACTAATGAAAAACTGTTTTTT
.	TRBD1	TRBJ1-6	TRBV5-1	CASSNEGQGTSPLHF	TGCGCCAGCAGCAACGAGGGACAGGGCACATCACCCCTCCACTTT
once	TRBD1	TRBJ1-5	TRBV19	CASSTRDSTYQPQHF	TGTGCCAGTAGTACCCGGGACAGTACCTATCAGCCCCAGCATTTT
.	.	TRBJ2-3	TRBV10-1	CASSEGHTQYF	TGCGCCAGCAGTGAGGGCCATACGCAGTATTTT
.	TRBD1	TRBJ1-2	TRBV19	CASSMGDRADYGYTF	TGTGCCAGTAGTATGGGGGACAGGGCGGACTATGGCTACACCTTC
.	TRBD2	TRBJ2-5	TRBV15	CATSSISGRGKTQYF	TGTGCCACCAGCAGTATTAGCGGGAGGGGGAAGACCCAGTACTTC
.	TRBD1	TRBJ1-5	TRBV10-2	CASAEGQGGNQPQHF	TGCGCCAGCGCCGAGGGACAGGGAGGCAATCAGCCCCAGCATTTT
.	TRBD1	TRBJ1-1	TRBV5-6	CASSLGDRGGVGAFF	TGTGCCAGCAGCTTGGGGGACAGGGGTGGAGTAGGGGCTTTCTTT
few	TRBD1	TRBJ1-1	TRBV9	CASSIGTGYTEAFF	TGTGCCAGCAGCATTGGGACAGGATACACTGAAGCTTTCTTT
.	.	TRBJ2-5	TRBV3-1/TRBV3-2	CASSQVTPGGETQYF	TGTGCCAGCAGCCAAGTCACCCCGGGTGGGGAGACCCAGTACTTC
.	TRBD2	TRBJ2-1	TRBV19	CASSILAGGGSYNEQFF	TGTGCCAGTAGTATTCTAGCGGGAGGAGGCTCCTACAATGAGCAGTTCTTC
.	TRBD1	TRBJ1-1	TRBV25-1	CASERQGNTEAFF	TGTGCCAGCGAGAGACAGGGGAACACTGAAGCTTTCTTT
few	.	TRBJ1-2	TRBV11-2	CASSLVRRLNYGYTF	TGTGCCAGCAGCTTAGTTCGGAGACTTAACTATGGCTACACCTTC
once	TRBD1	TRBJ2-5	TRBV25-1	CASSDLTGIMETQYF	TGTGCCAGCAGCGACCTGACAGGGATTATGGAGACCCAGTACTTC
.	TRBD2	TRBJ2-7	TRBV5-4	CASSLGGGRSLYEQYF	TGTGCCAGCAGCTTGGGAGGCGGGAGAAGTCTCTACGAGCAGTACTTC
once	.	TRBJ2-2	TRBV19	CASSIDYGGGELFF	TGTGCCAGTAGTATAGATTATGGCGGTGGGGAGCTGTTTTTT
.	TRBD2	TRBJ2-1	TRBV4-1	CASSQEFAGVNNEQFF	TGCGCCAGCAGCCAAGAGTTTGCGGGAGTCAACAATGAGCAGTTCTTC
.	.	TRBJ1-5	TRBV28	CASAAGRRGGQPQHF	TGTGCCAGCGCCGCCGGGAGACGAGGTGGTCAGCCCCAGCATTTT
.	.	TRBJ1-2	TRBV5-1	CASSLEAGAGGYTF	TGCGCCAGCAGCTTGGAGGCGGGGGCCGGCGGCTACACCTTC
.	.	TRBJ1-5	TRBV6-1	CASSEGGVPNQPQHF	TGTGCCAGCAGTGAAGGGGGAGTCCCCAATCAGCCCCAGCATTTT
.	TRBD1	TRBJ1-1	TRBV7-3	CASSLSAGQLNTEAFF	TGTGCCAGCAGCTTATCTGCGGGACAGTTGAACACTGAAGCTTTCTTT
once	TRBD2	TRBJ2-3	TRBV30	CAWSTGLAGADTQYF	TGTGCCTGGAGTACCGGACTAGCGGGGGCAGATACGCAGTATTTT
.	TRBD1	TRBJ2-4	TRBV5-1	CASSPQGAENIQYF	TGCGCCAGCAGCCCACAGGGGGCTGAAAACATTCAGTACTTC
once	TRBD2	TRBJ2-1	TRBV5-1	CASSPGDYSEQFF	TGCGCCAGCAGCCCCGGGGACTACAGTGAGCAGTTCTTC
.	.	TRBJ2-3	TRBV12-3/TRBV12-4	CASSSDTNTQYF	TGTGCCAGCAGTTCGGACACTAATACGCAGTATTTT
few	.	TRBJ2-2	TRBV7-3	CASSLGSRLNTGELFF	TGTGCCAGCAGCTTAGGCTCGCGGCTGAACACCGGGGAGCTGTTTTTT
.	.	TRBJ2-1	TRBV9	CASSVAGWGAYNEQFF	TGTGCCAGCAGCGTAGCGGGCTGGGGGGCCTACAATGAGCAGTTCTTC
.	.	TRBJ2-7	TRBV5-1	CASSPRAGESYEQYF	TGCGCCAGCAGCCCTCGGGCAGGGGAGTCCTACGAGCAGTACTTC
once	.	TRBJ1-5	TRBV7-8	CASSLISGNSNQPQHF	TGTGCCAGCAGCTTAATATCGGGGAATAGCAATCAGCCCCAGCATTTT
.	TRBD1	TRBJ1-6	TRBV4-3	CASSPGGQSNSPLHF	TGCGCCAGCAGCCCTGGGGGACAGTCCAATTCACCCCTCCACTTT
.	.	TRBJ1-6	TRBV9	CASSVRSNNSPLHF	TGTGCCAGCAGCGTGAGGTCAAATAATTCACCCCTCCACTTT
few	TRBD1	TRBJ2-5	TRBV7-2	CASSFDRGLTETQYF	TGTGCCAGCAGCTTCGACAGGGGGCTAACAGAGACCCAGTACTTC
.	TRBD1	TRBJ1-2	TRBV2	CASSEWGQGPGYTF	TGTGCCAGCAGCGAATGGGGACAGGGCCCTGGCTACACCTTC
.	.	TRBJ1-3	TRBV6-5	CASSSQRSSGNTIYF	TGTGCCAGCAGTTCTCAACGGAGCTCTGGAAACACCATATATTTT
.	.	TRBJ2-3	TRBV11-2	CASSLLSGRGTDTQYF	TGTGCCAGCAGCTTATTGAGCGGGCGGGGAACAGATACGCAGTATTTT
.	TRBD1	TRBJ2-4	TRBV6-6	CASSYQQGEVIQYF	TGTGCCAGCAGTTACCAGCAGGGGGAAGTCATTCAGTACTTC
.	.	TRBJ2-5	TRBV4-2	CASSLEGGTKETQYF	TGTGCCAGCAGCCTGGAGGGCGGGACGAAAGAGACCCAGTACTTC
.	.	TRBJ1-6	TRBV28	CASSIGGEITSSYNSPLHF	TGTGCCAGCAGTATTGGTGGGGAGATCACGAGCTCCTATAATTCACCCCTCCACTTT
.	TRBD2	TRBJ2-5	TRBV6-6	CASSGGSGSGSETQYF	TGTGCCAGCAGTGGGGGTAGCGGGAGTGGGTCAGAGACCCAGTACTTC